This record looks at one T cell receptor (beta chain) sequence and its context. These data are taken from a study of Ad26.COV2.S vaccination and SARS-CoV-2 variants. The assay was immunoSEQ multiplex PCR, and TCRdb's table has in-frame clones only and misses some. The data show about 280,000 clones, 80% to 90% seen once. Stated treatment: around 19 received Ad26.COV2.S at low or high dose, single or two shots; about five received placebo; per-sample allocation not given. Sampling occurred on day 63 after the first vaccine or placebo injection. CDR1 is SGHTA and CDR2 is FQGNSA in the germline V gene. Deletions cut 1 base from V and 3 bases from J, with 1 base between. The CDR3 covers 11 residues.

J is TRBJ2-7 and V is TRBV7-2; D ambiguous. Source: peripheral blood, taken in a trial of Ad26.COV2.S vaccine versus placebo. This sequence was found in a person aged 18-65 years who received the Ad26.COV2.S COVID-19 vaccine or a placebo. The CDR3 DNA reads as TGTGCCAGCAGCTTAGACTACGAGCAGTACTTC. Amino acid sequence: CASSLDYEQYF.